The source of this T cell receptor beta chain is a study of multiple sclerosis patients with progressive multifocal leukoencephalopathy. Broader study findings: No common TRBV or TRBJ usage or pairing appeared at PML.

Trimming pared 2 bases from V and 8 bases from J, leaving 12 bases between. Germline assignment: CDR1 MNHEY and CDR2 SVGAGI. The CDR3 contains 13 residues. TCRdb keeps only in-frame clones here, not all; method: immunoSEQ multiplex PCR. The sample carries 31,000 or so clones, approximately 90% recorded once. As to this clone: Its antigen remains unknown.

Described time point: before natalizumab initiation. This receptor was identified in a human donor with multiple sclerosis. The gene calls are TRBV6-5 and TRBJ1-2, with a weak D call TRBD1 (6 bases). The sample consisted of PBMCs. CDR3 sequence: CASSYGQHGGYTF. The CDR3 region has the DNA TGTGCCAGCAGTTACGGACAGCACGGGGGCTACACCTTC.